The 5 T cell receptor beta chains below were found in one sample sequenced in a study of T cell responses to AZD1222 COVID-19 vaccine. Profiled with immunoSEQ multiplex PCR; TCRdb holds only in-frame clones, not every one. The table shows 100,000 to 150,000 clones, with roughly nine tenths occurring only once. The sequenced sample was peripheral blood, obtained on day 0 of AZD1222 vaccination. Receptors were obtained from an adult in good health.

The chain recombines TRBV7-3 with TRBJ2-1; 9 bases are shared with TRBD2. The CDR3 length is 15 residues. CDR1 and CDR2 from the germline V gene are SGHTA and FQGTGA. Trimming removed 2 bases from V and 7 bases from J; junction bases left unmatched: 6. The CDR3, as DNA: TGTGCCAGCAGCTTACACCCTCTAGCGGGGAATGAGCAGTTCTTC. It codes for CASSLHPLAGNEQFF.

The V and J genes are TRBV7-9 and TRBJ1-1; possible D gene TRBD1, 6 bases. The V gene's germline CDR1 is SEHNR and CDR2 FQNEAQ (reference sequence). The CDR3 is made up of 14 amino acids. The ends were cut back, 5 bases at V and 5 bases at J, with 15 bases in the middle. As DNA, the CDR3 is TGTGCCAGCAGCAGCGGACAGACTTATACTGAAGCTTTCTTT. As protein: CASSSGQTYTEAFF.

V and J are TRBV5-4 and TRBJ2-7; 7 bases agree with TRBD1. CDR1 is SGHNT, CDR2 YYREEE, per germline (reference sequence). The trim removed 2 bases at V and 2 bases at J, leaving 1 base unmatched. The CDR3 runs to 13 residues. The CDR3 region has the DNA TGTGCCAGCAGCTTTGGGACAGCCTACGAGCAGTACTTC. Protein: CASSFGTAYEQYF.

J is TRBJ1-6 and V is TRBV27; D is undetermined. The CDR3 sequence is 12 residues long. Germline lookup yields CDR1 MNHEY and CDR2 SMNVEV (reference sequence). The V end was cut by 3 bases, the J end by 7 bases, with 4 bases between. As DNA, the CDR3 is TGTGCCAGCAGTTTGCAGAATTCACCCCTCCACTTT. This gives the protein CASSLQNSPLHF.

The chain combines TRBV5-1 with TRBJ1-1; the D is unclear. The CDR3 loop spans 14 amino acids. Trimming stripped 0 bases from V and 1 base from J, with 7 bases between. The germline gives CDR1 SGHRS, CDR2 YFSETQ. The CDR3 nucleotides read TGCGCCAGCAGCTTGGAATCCTCGAACACTGAAGCTTTCTTT. This encodes CASSLESSNTEAFF.